The 6 T cell receptor beta chains below were found in one sample sequenced in a study of response to subunit inactivated influenza vaccine. One entry per CDR3 protein, called by TCRdb with MiXCR from the RT-PCR reads. The data show around 600,000 distinct CDR3 sequences, with 11% seen just once and approximately 11% held by the top ten. Separately, the same data were catalogued under a study of T cells expressing NK-cell markers. That work adds: UMIs accompanied the 5'RACE template switching by which TCR beta cDNA was made.

Here the sequenced sample was PBMCs from blood, taken on the day of vaccination. Source of these receptors: a man in his forties or fifties who received an inactivated influenza vaccine.

V is TRBV2 and J is TRBJ2-7; D uncertain. V shed 10 bases and J shed 1 base, with 17 bases lying between them. The germline V gene encodes CDR1 SNHLY and CDR2 FYNNEI. The CDR3 consists of 14 residues. DNA for the CDR3: TGTGCCACTTCTCGGCGCGATACGTCCTACGAGCAGTACTTC. Protein sequence: CATSRRDTSYEQYF.

In this sample, this clonotype turned up many times. The chain has TRBV3-1 and TRBJ2-7; D gene ambiguous. CDR3 length: 15 amino acids. Trimming removed 1 base at V and 7 bases at J, with 17 bases between. Germline V gene lookup returns CDR1 LGHDT and CDR2 YNNKEL (reference sequence). The CDR3 reads CASSQGRHTASEQYF. DNA of the CDR3: TGTGCCAGCAGCCAAGGGCGCCATACGGCGAGTGAGCAGTACTTC.

The CDR3 region is CASSIEGAGDEQFF. CDR3 bases: TGTGCCAGTAGTATAGAGGGGGCGGGGGATGAGCAGTTCTTC. The rearrangement links TRBV19 to TRBJ2-1; D is possibly TRBD2 (7 bases). The germline V gene has CDR1 LNHDA and CDR2 SQIVND (reference sequence). The CDR3 totals 14 residues. Trimming removed 0 bases at V and 8 bases at J, with 11 bases between.

The sample holds many counts of this clonotype. CDR3 bases: TGTGCCAGCAGGGAATCTAGCGGGAGTTATCCGTATTTT. As protein: CASRESSGSYPYF. J is TRBJ2-3 and V is TRBV12-3 or TRBV12-4; TRBD2 agrees at 10 bases. The V and J ends lost 6 bases and 14 bases, in that order; junction bases with no gene match: 11. This CDR3 is 13 amino acids long.

The sample holds a few counts of this clonotype. V and J are TRBV11-2 and TRBJ2-7; 8 bases are a match to TRBD2. CDR1 is SGHAT and CDR2 is FQNNGV in the germline V gene. V lost 0 bases and J lost 6; bases outside the gene matches: 7. The CDR3 spans 15 residues. The CDR3 is CASSLEGGRRIEQYF. CDR3 coding DNA: TGTGCCAGCAGCTTAGAGGGCGGGAGGAGGATCGAGCAGTACTTC.

This clonotype was detected a few times. The V call is TRBV28, the J call TRBJ2-1, with TRBD1 matching over 10 bases. Germline V gene data show CDR1 as MDHEN and CDR2 as SYDVKM. CDR3 length: 12 residues. Trimming at V came to 6 bases and at J to 14 bases, leaving 7 bases not matched to a gene. The CDR3 DNA reads TGTGCCAGCAGGACGACCGGGACAGGGGAGTTCTTC. Translation gives CASRTTGTGEFF. Drawing the rest from reference TRBV28 and TRBJ2-1, the complete variable domain is DVKVTQSSRYLVKRTGEKVFLECVQDMDHENMFWYRQDPGLGLRLIYFSYDVKMKEKGDIPEGYSVSREKKERFSLILESASTNQTSMYLCASRTTGTGEFFGPGTRLTVL.